This T cell receptor (beta chain) was sequenced for a study of blood T cell repertoires in COVID-19. CDR3 length: 13 residues. Germline CDR1 reads KGHDR; CDR2 reads SFDVKD. After removal of 9 bases from V and 9 bases from J, the junction contained 10 bases not matched to a gene. This clone was recorded at least ten times. Clones were read by immunoSEQ multiplex PCR, and TCRdb kept only the in-frame ones, dropping some. Of about 190,000 clones listed, over 75% are singletons. The receptor's source is a woman of 80 years or more with active or convalescent COVID-19. The rearrangement uses TRBV24-1 and TRBJ2-3; 8 bases are shared with TRBD1. The sequencing input was peripheral blood. This CDR3 is CATSDREANTQYF. CDR3 nucleotides: TGTGCCACCTCGGACAGGGAGGCGAACACGCAGTATTTT.